Here is one TCR beta chain with its context. These data originate in a study of blood T cell repertoires in COVID-19. In the study overall: Spain, Italy and the United States supplied samples that represented acute and convalescent COVID-19.

CDR1 is SNHLY, CDR2 FYNNEI, per germline. CDR3 size: 14 residues. V lost 8 bases and J lost 7; bases outside the gene matches: 14. Libraries were prepared by immunoSEQ multiplex PCR; TCRdb keeps only in-frame clonotypes and omits some of them. The data contain some 450,000 clones, approximately 88% of them seen just once; the ten biggest clones take up over 10%. This TCR derives from a woman in her 50s with COVID-19, enrolled during active disease. V and J are TRBV2 and TRBJ2-7; TRBD2 agrees at 7 bases. Sequenced material: peripheral blood. In nucleotides, the CDR3 is TGTGCCAGCTGGCGCGGCGAGCGGGGTCGGGAGCAGTACTTC. Amino acid sequence: CASWRGERGREQYF.